The source of this T cell receptor beta chain is a study of T-cell reconstitution after alpha-beta-depleted transplantation in children. Unique molecular identifiers featured in how the TCRbeta library was prepared. TCRdb used MiXCR to reprocess the PCR reads, holding one entry per CDR3 protein. The repertoire holds 420,000 or so distinct CDR3 sequences, approximately 10% seen once, with 4.5% to 7% in the top ten. CDR1 and CDR2 (germline): LGHNA, YNFKEQ. The J segment lost 0 bases and the V segment lost 4 bases, leaving 4 bases of the junction unmatched. The CDR3 is 17 residues long. This clonotype was seen a handful of times.

The material was PBMCs from the stem cell graft donor, obtained from the stem cell graft. V usage is TRBV4-2 and J usage is TRBJ2-6, with TRBD1 matching over 9 bases. The clonotype was recovered from a human donor who donated a stem cell graft to a child with acute myeloid leukemia. The CDR3 DNA reads TGTGCCAGCAGCCCCCAGACAGGGGGCTCTGGGGCCAACGTCCTGACTTTC. It codes for CASSPQTGGSGANVLTF.